Listed here is a single T cell receptor beta chain. Its antigen is currently unknown. Germline V gene data show CDR1 as MNHNS and CDR2 as SASEGT. Trimming removed 8 bases from V and 7 bases from J, with 5 bases in between. This CDR3 has 9 residues. The protocol was immunoSEQ multiplex PCR, while the TCRdb copy is restricted to in-frame clones and leaves out a portion. The table includes roughly 12,000 clones, under 90% detected once. This record comes from a study of OX40 agonist ivuxolimab in advanced cancers. Turning to the study itself: Cohort: 82.7% men, mean age around 61, aged roughly 23 to 79. Enrollees could have had prior anti-PD-1, anti-PD-L1 or anti-CTLA-4 therapy, which roughly 40% had received.

General study points: Expansion of clones was among the lowest in partial responders at 0.1-3.0 mg/kg.

The chain has TRBV6-1 and TRBJ1-2; no reliable D call. The clonotype comes from an adult with an advanced solid tumor such as melanoma, head and neck, liver or kidney cancer. Material: CD4+ or CD8+ T cells sorted from blood, obtained in a trial of the OX40 agonist ivuxolimab. CDR3 nucleotides: TGTGCCAGCGATGGTGGCTACACCTTC. Protein: CASDGGYTF.